This T cell receptor (beta chain) is drawn from a study of cytomegalovirus exposure and HLA in healthy donors. Whole-study results and caveats: A later analysis, which compared TCR beta chains of equal frequency, found the HLA-associated ones more clonally expanded.

PCR amplification relied on 60 Vbeta primers (plus 13 Jbeta primers). Sequenced by immunoSEQ multiplex PCR; TCRdb stores in-frame clones only, minus some. The table has under 200,000 clones, roughly four fifths seen once; the top ten hold 1.9%. Regarding this clone: Its antigen is unidentified.

The CDR3 length is 13 residues. Germline V gene lookup returns CDR1 MDHEN and CDR2 SYDVKM. V dropped 8 bases and J dropped 6 bases, with 16 bases sitting between them. The specimen sequenced was PBMCs. The clonotype was recovered from a woman younger than 35 in good health and CMV-seronegative. This chain connects TRBV28 to TRBJ1-1; perhaps TRBD1 as D (5 bases). As DNA, the CDR3 is TGTGCCAGCGGGGGACTGCTTGCCTCTGAAGCTTTCTTT. Encoded protein: CASGGLLASEAFF.